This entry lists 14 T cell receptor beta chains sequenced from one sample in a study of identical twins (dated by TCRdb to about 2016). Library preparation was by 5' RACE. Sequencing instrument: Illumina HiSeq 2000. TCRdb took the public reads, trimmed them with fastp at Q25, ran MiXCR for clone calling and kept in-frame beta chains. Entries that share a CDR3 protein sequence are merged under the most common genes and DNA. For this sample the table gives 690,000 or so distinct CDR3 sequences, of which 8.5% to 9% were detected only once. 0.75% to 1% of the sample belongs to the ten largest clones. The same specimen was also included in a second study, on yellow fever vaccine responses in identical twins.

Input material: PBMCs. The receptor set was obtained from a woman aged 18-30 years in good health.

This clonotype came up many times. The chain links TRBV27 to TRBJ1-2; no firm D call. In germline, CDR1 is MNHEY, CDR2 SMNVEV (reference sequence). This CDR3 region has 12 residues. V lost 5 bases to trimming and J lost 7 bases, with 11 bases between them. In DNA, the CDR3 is TGTGCCAGCAGTCCCCGGGGAGGTGGCTACACCTTC. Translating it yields CASSPRGGGYTF.

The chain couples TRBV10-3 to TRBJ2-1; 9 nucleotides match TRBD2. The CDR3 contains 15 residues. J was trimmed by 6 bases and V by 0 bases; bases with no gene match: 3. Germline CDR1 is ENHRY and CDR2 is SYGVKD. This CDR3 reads CAISESRGGANEQFF. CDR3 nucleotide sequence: TGTGCCATCAGTGAGTCTCGCGGGGGGGCCAATGAGCAGTTCTTC.

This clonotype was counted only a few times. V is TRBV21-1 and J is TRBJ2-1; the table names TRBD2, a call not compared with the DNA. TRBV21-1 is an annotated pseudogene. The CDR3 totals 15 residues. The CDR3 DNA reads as TGTGCCAGCAGCCCCCGGGGCGGGAGGGAATATGAGCAGTTCTTC. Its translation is CASSPRGGREYEQFF.

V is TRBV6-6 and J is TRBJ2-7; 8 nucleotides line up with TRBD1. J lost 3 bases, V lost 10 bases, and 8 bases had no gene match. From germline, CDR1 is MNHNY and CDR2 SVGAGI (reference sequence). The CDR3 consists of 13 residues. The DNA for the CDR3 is TGTGCCACCGGACAGGGTTCCCTCTACGAGCAGTACTTC. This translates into CATGQGSLYEQYF.

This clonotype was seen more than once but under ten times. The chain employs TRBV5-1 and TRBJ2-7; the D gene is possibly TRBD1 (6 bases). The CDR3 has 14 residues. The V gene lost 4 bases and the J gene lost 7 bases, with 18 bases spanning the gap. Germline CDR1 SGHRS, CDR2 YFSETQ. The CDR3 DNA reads TGCGCCAGCAGCAACGCCGGGACATCCCGGGAGCAGTACTTC. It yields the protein CASSNAGTSREQYF.

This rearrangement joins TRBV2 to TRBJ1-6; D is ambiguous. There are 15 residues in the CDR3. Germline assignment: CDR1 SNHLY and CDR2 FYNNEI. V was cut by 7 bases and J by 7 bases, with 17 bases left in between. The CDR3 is CASNEIERTNSPLHF. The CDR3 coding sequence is TGTGCCAGCAACGAAATAGAACGGACGAATTCACCCCTCCACTTT.

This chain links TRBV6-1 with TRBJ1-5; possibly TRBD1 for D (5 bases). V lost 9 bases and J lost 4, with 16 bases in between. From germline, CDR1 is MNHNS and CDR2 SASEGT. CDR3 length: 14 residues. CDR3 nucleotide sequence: TGTGCCAGTCTATGGGACGGAGGAAATCAGCCCCAGCATTTT. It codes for CASLWDGGNQPQHF.

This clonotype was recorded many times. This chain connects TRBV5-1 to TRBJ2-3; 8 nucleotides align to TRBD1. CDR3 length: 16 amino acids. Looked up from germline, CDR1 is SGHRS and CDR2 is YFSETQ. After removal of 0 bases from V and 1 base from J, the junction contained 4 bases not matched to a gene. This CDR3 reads CASSLAGQGGTDTQYF. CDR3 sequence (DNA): TGCGCCAGCAGCTTGGCCGGACAGGGTGGCACAGATACGCAGTATTTT.

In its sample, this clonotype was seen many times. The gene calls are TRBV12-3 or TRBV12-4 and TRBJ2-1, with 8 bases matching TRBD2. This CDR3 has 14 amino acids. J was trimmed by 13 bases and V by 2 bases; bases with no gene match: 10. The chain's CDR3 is CASSLIEGLDSQFF. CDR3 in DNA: TGTGCCAGCAGTTTAATCGAGGGACTAGATAGTCAGTTCTTC.

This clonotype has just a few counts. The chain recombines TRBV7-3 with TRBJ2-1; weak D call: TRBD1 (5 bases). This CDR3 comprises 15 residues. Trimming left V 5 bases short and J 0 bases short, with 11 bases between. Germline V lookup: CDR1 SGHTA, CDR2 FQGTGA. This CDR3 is CASSPFDSSYNEQFF. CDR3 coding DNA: TGTGCCAGCAGCCCCTTCGACAGCTCCTACAATGAGCAGTTCTTC.

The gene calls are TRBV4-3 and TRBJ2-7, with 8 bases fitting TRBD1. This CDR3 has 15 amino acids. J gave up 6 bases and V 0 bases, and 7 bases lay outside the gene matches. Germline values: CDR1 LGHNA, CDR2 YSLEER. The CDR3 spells CASSQEIGQGGEQYF. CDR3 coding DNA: TGCGCCAGCAGCCAAGAGATAGGACAGGGCGGCGAGCAGTACTTC.

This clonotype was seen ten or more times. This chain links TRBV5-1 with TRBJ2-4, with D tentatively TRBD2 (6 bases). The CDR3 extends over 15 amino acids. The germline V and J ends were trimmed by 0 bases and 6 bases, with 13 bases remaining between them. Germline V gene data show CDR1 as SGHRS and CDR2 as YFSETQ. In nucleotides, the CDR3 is TGCGCCAGCAGCTTGGCCGGAGGGTCCTCAAACATTCAGTACTTC. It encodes CASSLAGGSSNIQYF.

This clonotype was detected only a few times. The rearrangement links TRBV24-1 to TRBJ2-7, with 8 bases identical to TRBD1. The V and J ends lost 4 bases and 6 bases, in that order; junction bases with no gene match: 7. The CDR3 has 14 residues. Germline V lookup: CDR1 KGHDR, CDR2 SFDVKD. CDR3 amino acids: CATSERQGMREQYF. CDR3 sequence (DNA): TGTGCCACCAGTGAACGACAGGGGATGCGCGAGCAGTACTTC.

CDR3: CASSAGGGEKLFF. The CDR3 DNA reads TGTGCCAGCAGCGCTGGAGGGGGTGAAAAACTGTTTTTT. The gene calls are TRBV9 and TRBJ1-4; a weak D match, TRBD1 (6 bases). Trimming left V 3 bases short and J 7 bases short, with 10 bases between. The CDR3 is 13 amino acids. The germline V gene has CDR1 SGDLS and CDR2 YYNGEE.